This is a list of T cell receptor beta chains from one sample in a study of OX40 agonist ivuxolimab in advanced cancers. The method was immunoSEQ multiplex PCR; TCRdb's version includes in-frame clones alone and lacks a portion of them. The profile covers 55,000 to 80,000 clones, with 80% to 90% appearing a single time and under 3.5% taken by the ten largest. The sequencing here drew on CD4+ or CD8+ T cells sorted from blood, taken in a trial of the OX40 agonist ivuxolimab. The receptor set was obtained from an adult with an advanced solid tumor such as melanoma, head and neck, liver or kidney cancer. CDR3s leave out the opening cysteine and the closing phenylalanine or tryptophan. D genes are given only for firm matches.

cdr3_aa,j_call,v_call,d_call
ASSLWAAVSGANVLT,TRBJ2-6,TRBV27,.
ASREGTVGNEQF,TRBJ2-1,TRBV28,.
ASSLGGTGGLIEKLF,TRBJ1-4,TRBV7-2,TRBD1
ASSPPAWGQYSNQPQH,TRBJ1-5,TRBV28,TRBD1
ASKNYRQGDHQPQH,TRBJ1-5,TRBV6-6,TRBD1
ASSESIVSYTEAF,TRBJ1-1,TRBV10-2,.
ASSPVQGNQPQH,TRBJ1-5,TRBV6-5,TRBD1
ASSERRAEEAF,TRBJ1-1,TRBV25-1,.
ASSPGQGRDQF,TRBJ2-1,TRBV14,TRBD1
ASSTGTSGGNIQY,TRBJ2-4,TRBV28,TRBD2
ASSLVRGMAGELF,TRBJ2-2,TRBV5-5,.